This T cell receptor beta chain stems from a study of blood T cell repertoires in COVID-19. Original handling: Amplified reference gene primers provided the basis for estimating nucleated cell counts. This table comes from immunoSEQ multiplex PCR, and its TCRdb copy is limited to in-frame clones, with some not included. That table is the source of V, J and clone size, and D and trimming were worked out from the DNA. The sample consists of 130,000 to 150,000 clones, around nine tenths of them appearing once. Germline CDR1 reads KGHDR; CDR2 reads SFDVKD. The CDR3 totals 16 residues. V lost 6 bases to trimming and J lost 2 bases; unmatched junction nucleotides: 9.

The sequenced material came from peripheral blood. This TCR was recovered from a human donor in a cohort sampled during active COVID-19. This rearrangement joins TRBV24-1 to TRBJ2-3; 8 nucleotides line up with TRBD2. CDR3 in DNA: TGTGCCACCAGTCCTGCCGGAGCGGGGGACACAGATACGCAGTATTTT. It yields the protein CATSPAGAGDTDTQYF.